Following are 32 T cell receptor beta chains from one sample sequenced in a study of T-cell memory formation after mild COVID-19. One entry per CDR3 protein, called by TCRdb with MiXCR from the 5' RACE reads. The data contain about 62,000 distinct CDR3 sequences, 9% to 9.5% of them singletons. The sequenced sample consisted of PBMCs or a T cell subset sorted from them (not recorded which). The source of these receptors is a man between 18 and 35 years old who had mild COVID-19 (a few samples of this study predate the infection). Cell type and time point are not known.

The CDR3, as DNA: TGCAGTGCAGGAAGGGGGGCCCCAGAGACCCAGTACTTC. Encoded protein: CSAGRGAPETQYF. The chain couples TRBV20-1 to TRBJ2-5; D tentatively reads TRBD1 or TRBD2 (6 bases each). The CDR3 is made up of 13 amino acids. V shed 6 bases and J shed 4 bases, with 15 bases lying between them. Germline V lookup: CDR1 DFQATT, CDR2 SNEGSKA (reference sequence).

This clonotype showed up just a few times. The chain combines TRBV7-2 with TRBJ1-1; D perhaps matches TRBD1 (5 bases). Germline CDR1 SGHTA, CDR2 FQGNSA. This CDR3 contains 13 residues. The ends were cut back, 8 bases at V and 4 bases at J, with 14 bases in the middle. As DNA, the CDR3 is TGTGCCAGCGGTCATTACGGGGGCACTGAAGCTTTCTTT. This codes for CASGHYGGTEAFF.

V usage is TRBV14 and J usage is TRBJ2-5; D possibly uses TRBD1 or TRBD2 (5 bases each). Per the germline V gene, CDR1 is SGHDN and CDR2 is FVKESK. With 0 bases removed from V and 5 bases from J, the gap between germline ends came to 16 bases. The CDR3 is 16 amino acids. The CDR3 nucleotides are TGTGCCAGCAGCCAAGATCTGGGGGTACGATTGGAGACCCAGTACTTC. It translates to CASSQDLGVRLETQYF.

The CDR3 reads CASSLVGGADEQFF. The CDR3 DNA follows: TGCGCCAGCAGCTTGGTGGGGGGGGCTGATGAGCAGTTCTTC. The chain uses TRBV5-1 and TRBJ2-1; D perhaps matches TRBD2 (7 bases). The CDR3 has 14 residues. Germline CDR1 SGHRS, CDR2 YFSETQ. Trimming pared 0 bases from V and 8 bases from J, leaving 12 bases between.

This clonotype has just a few counts. The chain is built from TRBV20-1 and TRBJ2-2; TRBD2 matches 12 bases. The CDR3 length is 15 residues. Losses at the gene ends were 4 bases for V and 3 bases for J; bases not matched to a gene: 3. The germline V gene encodes CDR1 DFQATT and CDR2 SNEGSKA (reference sequence). Here the CDR3 reads CSAISSGGDTGELFF. The CDR3 coding sequence is TGCAGTGCTATATCTAGCGGGGGGGACACCGGGGAGCTGTTTTTT.

This chain connects TRBV20-1 to TRBJ2-1; D is possibly TRBD1 (8 bases). The V end lost 6 bases, the J end lost 2 bases, and 20 bases lay between the germline ends. CDR1 and CDR2 (germline): DFQATT, SNEGSKA (reference sequence). The CDR3 is 16 residues long. The CDR3, as DNA: TGCAGTGCCATAGGACAGGGAGGGTTTACCTACAATGAGCAGTTCTTC. Translated, it gives CSAIGQGGFTYNEQFF.

The chain combines TRBV5-4 with TRBJ2-7; 8 nucleotides align to TRBD2. V gave up 2 bases and J gave up 5 bases; unmatched junction bases: 6. Germline V gene data show CDR1 as SGHNT and CDR2 as YYREEE (reference sequence). The CDR3 is 14 residues long. The CDR3 protein is CASSFGGADNEQYF. As DNA, the CDR3 is TGTGCCAGCAGCTTCGGGGGGGCCGATAACGAGCAGTACTTC.

Many counts were recorded for this clonotype. The chain couples TRBV7-9 to TRBJ1-1; D is uncertain. The V end was cut by 4 bases, the J end by 2 bases, with 14 bases between. The CDR3 has 15 amino acids. The germline V gene encodes CDR1 SEHNR and CDR2 FQNEAQ (reference sequence). CDR3 sequence (DNA): TGTGCCAGCAGCTCCCCCCGGGAGGATAACACTGAAGCTTTCTTT. This gives the protein CASSSPREDNTEAFF.

Many counts were recorded for this clonotype. The chain has TRBV5-5 and TRBJ2-5; no definite D call. The CDR3 sequence is 14 residues long. Trimming cost V 2 bases and J 0 bases, with 8 bases left between them. CDR1 SGHKS and CDR2 YYEKEE come from the germline V gene (reference sequence). The CDR3: CASSFSTHQETQYF. CDR3 nucleotide sequence: TGTGCCAGCAGCTTCTCCACACACCAAGAGACCCAGTACTTC.

This clonotype was detected many times. The chain uses TRBV5-6 and TRBJ2-5, with unresolved D. Germline values: CDR1 SGHDT, CDR2 YYEEEE. Between the trimmed V and J ends, which lost 0 bases and 6 bases, there was a span of 9 bases. This CDR3 is 13 amino acids long. The CDR3 is CASSLDMVKTQYF. The CDR3 DNA follows: TGTGCCAGCAGCTTGGACATGGTTAAGACCCAGTACTTC.

This clonotype was seen a handful of times. This sequence joins TRBV12-3 or TRBV12-4 and TRBJ2-1, with 11 bases that match TRBD2. Unmatched junction bases numbered 7, after V lost 3 bases and J lost 9 bases. This CDR3 contains 15 residues. The CDR3 reads CASSFGSGGDPEQFF. The CDR3 nucleotides read TGTGCCAGCAGTTTTGGTAGCGGGGGGGACCCTGAGCAGTTCTTC.

This chain joins TRBV2 and TRBJ2-7, with TRBD1 as a possible D gene (6 bases). V lost 1 base and J lost 10, with 11 bases in between. From germline, CDR1 is SNHLY and CDR2 FYNNEI. The CDR3 has 12 amino acids. DNA for the CDR3: TGTGCCAGCAGTGAAGAGGTGGACAGCCAGTACTTC. This encodes CASSEEVDSQYF.

This clonotype was seen at least ten times. The chain employs TRBV7-9 and TRBJ2-1, with a tentative D call TRBD1 (8 bases). The V and J ends lost 2 bases and 7 bases respectively, with 15 bases between them. The germline V gene has CDR1 SEHNR and CDR2 FQNEAQ (reference sequence). The CDR3 has 15 amino acids. The CDR3 reads CASSLLQGGKNEQFF. CDR3 nucleotides: TGTGCCAGCAGCTTATTACAGGGGGGGAAGAATGAGCAGTTCTTC.

V and J are TRBV6-5 and TRBJ1-5, with D maybe TRBD1 (6 bases). The germline CDR1 and CDR2 sequences are MNHEY and SVGAGI. There are 13 residues in the CDR3. Trimming took 8 bases from V and 4 from J, leaving 12 bases between them. In DNA, the CDR3 is TGTGCCAGCCGAGGGGGGGGTAATCAGCCCCAGCATTTT. Its translation is CASRGGGNQPQHF.

At least ten counts were recorded for this clonotype. The rearrangement joins TRBV5-8 to TRBJ2-7; 9 nucleotides match TRBD2. This CDR3 comprises 15 residues. The germline V gene has CDR1 SGHTS and CDR2 YDEGEE. V lost 4 bases to trimming and J lost 3 bases; unmatched junction nucleotides: 8. CDR3 sequence reads: CASSPIAGAVYEQYV. CDR3 DNA: TGTGCCAGCAGCCCGATAGCGGGGGCCGTCTACGAGCAGTACGTC.

The chain is built from TRBV4-2 and TRBJ2-1; 10 bases are a match to TRBD1. With 4 bases clipped from V and 7 bases from J, the junction kept 7 bases outside the gene matches. The CDR3 totals 15 residues. Germline V CDR1 and CDR2: LGHNA, YNFKEQ. The CDR3 DNA sequence: TGTGCCAGCAGCCCTCAGCCGGGACAGGGGAATGAGCAGTTCTTC. Amino acids: CASSPQPGQGNEQFF.

The CDR3 protein is CSATTSASGDNNEQFF. As DNA, the CDR3 is TGCAGTGCAACCACCTCGGCTAGCGGAGACAACAATGAGCAGTTCTTC. The gene calls are TRBV20-1 and TRBJ2-1, with 7 bases lining up with TRBD2. V shed 6 bases and J 5 bases; nucleotides not matched to a gene: 16. The germline V gene has CDR1 DFQATT and CDR2 SNEGSKA (reference sequence). The CDR3 covers 16 residues.

This clonotype was observed a handful of times. V is TRBV20-1 and J is TRBJ2-3; TRBD2 matches 8 bases. The CDR3 is 15 amino acids. Germline CDR1 is DFQATT and CDR2 is SNEGSKA (reference sequence). V was pared by 6 bases and J by 1 base, with 9 bases of the junction left unmatched. The CDR3 DNA sequence: TGCAGTGCCCCCAACCCGACTAGCGGCACAGATACGCAGTATTTT. As protein: CSAPNPTSGTDTQYF.

This clonotype has just a few counts. This rearrangement joins TRBV2 to TRBJ2-7; D is uncertain. The CDR3 is 14 residues long. Germline V CDR1 and CDR2: SNHLY, FYNNEI. V dropped 1 base and J dropped 4 bases, with 11 bases sitting between them. CDR3 in DNA: TGTGCCAGCAGTGAAGAGCGAGGTTTTTACGAGCAGTACTTC. This codes for CASSEERGFYEQYF.

The rearrangement uses TRBV5-1 and TRBJ2-1; TRBD2 matches 11 bases. Trimming at V came to 7 bases and at J to 5 bases, leaving 8 bases not matched to a gene. Looked up from germline, CDR1 is SGHRS and CDR2 is YFSETQ. The CDR3 contains 15 residues. CDR3 sequence: CASGFLAGGNNEQFF. CDR3 sequence (DNA): TGCGCCAGCGGATTCCTAGCGGGGGGAAACAATGAGCAGTTCTTC.

This clonotype was seen a handful of times. The V call is TRBV6-5, the J call TRBJ1-3, with a weak D call TRBD1 (5 bases). The CDR3 consists of 16 residues. Per germline, CDR1 MNHEY and CDR2 SVGAGI. V gave up 4 bases and J gave up 0 bases, with 13 bases separating them. DNA of the CDR3: TGTGCCAGCAGTTTCAATCGACAGCTCTCTGGAAACACCATATATTTT. Translating it yields CASSFNRQLSGNTIYF.

This clonotype was counted many times. The chain recombines TRBV30 with TRBJ1-2; D unresolved. Germline CDR1 and CDR2: GTSNPN and SVGIG (reference sequence). Between the trimmed V and J ends, which lost 4 bases and 4 bases, there was a span of 13 bases. The CDR3 is 13 amino acids. CDR3 loop: CAWKRDRPYGYTF. Here the CDR3 DNA reads TGTGCCTGGAAACGAGACCGCCCCTATGGCTACACCTTC.

This clonotype was seen many times. This rearrangement joins TRBV25-1 to TRBJ2-2, with 12 bases matching TRBD1. Unmatched junction bases numbered 10, after V lost 0 bases and J lost 8 bases. The CDR3 has 18 amino acids. The V gene's germline CDR1 is MGHDK and CDR2 SYGVNS. The CDR3 bases are TGTGCCAGCAGTGAATATAGTGACGGGACAGGGGGCTCAGGGGAGCTGTTTTTT. This translates into CASSEYSDGTGGSGELFF.

This clonotype has just a few counts. This chain joins TRBV6-2 or TRBV6-3 and TRBJ2-7, with D hard to call. This CDR3 comprises 13 residues. The V end lost 6 bases, the J end lost 4 bases, and 13 bases lay between the germline ends. CDR1 is MNHEY and CDR2 is SVGEGT in the germline V gene. This CDR3 is CASRSRTEYEQYF. CDR3 sequence (DNA): TGTGCCAGCAGATCCCGAACTGAATACGAGCAGTACTTC.

This clonotype has ten or more counts. The V call is TRBV5-1, the J call TRBJ1-1; 7 positions agree with TRBD1. This CDR3 comprises 15 residues. Germline V gene data show CDR1 as SGHRS and CDR2 as YFSETQ. The V and J ends lost 5 bases and 0 bases, in that order; junction bases with no gene match: 7. The CDR3 region is CASSGPGQLNTEAFF. The DNA of the CDR3 is TGCGCCAGCAGTGGACCGGGACAGCTGAACACTGAAGCTTTCTTT.

The rearrangement links TRBV30 to TRBJ2-7, with TRBD1 matching over 7 bases. The V gene's germline CDR1 is GTSNPN and CDR2 SVGIG (reference sequence). The CDR3 totals 12 residues. The CDR3 nucleotides are TGTGGAGGCCGCCAGGGGGACCACGAGCAGTACTTC. Residues: CGGRQGDHEQYF.

The V and J genes are TRBV5-4 and TRBJ2-4; D perhaps matches TRBD2 (6 bases). The ends were cut back, 2 bases at V and 3 bases at J, with 18 bases in the middle. The germline gives CDR1 SGHNT, CDR2 YYREEE (reference sequence). The CDR3 contains 17 residues. The CDR3 reads CASSFIYGGRGKNIQYF. The CDR3 DNA follows: TGTGCCAGCAGCTTCATTTATGGGGGGAGAGGCAAAAACATTCAGTACTTC.

The table lists this clonotype with many counts. CDR3 sequence (DNA): TGTGCCAGCAGCTTAGGGACTAGCGGGGCGAATGAGCAGTTCTTC. Protein product: CASSLGTSGANEQFF. The chain is built from TRBV7-8 and TRBJ2-1; 12 positions agree with TRBD2. The CDR3 spans 15 residues. Trimming took 1 base from V and 7 from J; bases not matched to a gene: 2. The germline V gene encodes CDR1 SGHVS and CDR2 FQNEAQ.

This clonotype was observed at least ten times. The chain recombines TRBV4-3 with TRBJ2-1; no reliable D call. Trimming shortened V by 0 bases and J by 6 bases, and 9 bases separated the two germline ends. The CDR3 spans 14 residues. The germline V gene encodes CDR1 LGHNA and CDR2 YSLEER. The CDR3 sequence is CASSQEAAVNEQFF. In DNA form, the CDR3 reads TGCGCCAGCAGCCAAGAGGCGGCCGTCAATGAGCAGTTCTTC.

In its sample, this clonotype was seen a few times. The genes are TRBV7-2 and TRBJ2-3, with TRBD2 matching over 13 bases. CDR1 and CDR2 from the germline V gene are SGHTA and FQGNSA. V shed 4 bases, J shed 4 bases, and the junction held 5 bases outside the gene matches. The length of the CDR3 is 16 residues. CDR3 coding DNA: TGTGCCAGCAGCTCAGGGACTAGCGGGAAAGCAGATACGCAGTATTTT. Protein sequence: CASSSGTSGKADTQYF.

The CDR3 protein is CASSPDLIYGYTF. CDR3 DNA sequence: TGTGCCAGCAGCCCTGACCTAATCTATGGCTACACCTTC. The gene calls are TRBV7-2 and TRBJ1-2; D remains unclear. Between the trimmed V and J ends, which lost 5 bases and 4 bases, there was a span of 11 bases. The CDR3 contains 13 residues. The germline CDR1 and CDR2 sequences are SGHTA and FQGNSA.

This clonotype was counted ten times or more. The V and J genes are TRBV7-9 and TRBJ2-3; TRBD2 matches 14 bases. V dropped 5 bases and J dropped 3; count of bases not matched to a gene: 7. Germline V gene lookup returns CDR1 SEHNR and CDR2 FQNEAQ (reference sequence). CDR3 length: 17 residues. CDR3 sequence reads: CASSPRTSGGNTDTQYF. Written as DNA, the CDR3 is TGTGCCAGCAGCCCCCGGACTAGCGGGGGGAATACAGATACGCAGTATTTT.